This note documents a single T cell receptor beta chain sequence. Antigen: not known. This table comes from immunoSEQ multiplex PCR, and its TCRdb copy is limited to in-frame clones, with some not included. The sample has approximately 77,000 clones, roughly nine tenths seen once. These data belong to a study of OX40 agonist ivuxolimab in advanced cancers. Study-wide context: Dose-escalation cases comprised hepatocellular carcinoma, melanoma, renal cell or head and neck cancer. Whole-study results and caveats: The CD4+ and CD8+ T cells in the blood had expanded clonally by week 6 at 0.1 to 3.0 mg/kg.

V lost 2 bases and J 0 bases, leaving 17 bases between the germline ends. Germline V lookup: CDR1 WSHSY, CDR2 SAAADI. CDR3 length: 18 amino acids. This receptor was obtained from an adult with an advanced solid tumor such as melanoma, head and neck, liver or kidney cancer. The sequenced sample was CD4+ or CD8+ T cells sorted from blood, obtained in a trial of the OX40 agonist ivuxolimab. The rearrangement joins TRBV10-2 to TRBJ1-5, with D unclear. The CDR3 here is CASSENRVPYHSNQPQHF. The CDR3 DNA follows: TGCGCCAGCAGTGAGAATAGGGTCCCATACCATAGCAATCAGCCCCAGCATTTT.